These T cell receptor beta chains were read from a single sample in a study of molecular identifiers for immune sequencing clone quantification. TCRdb analysed the PCR reads with MiXCR anew, one entry per CDR3 protein. The sample yields about 500,000 distinct CDR3 sequences, around a fifth seen once. Sequenced: naive CD8+ T cells from blood, with Jurkat cell RNA spiked in. Every receptor here comes from a human donor in good health. Some libraries in this study had Jurkat cell RNA spiked in. CDR3s include the opening cysteine and the closing phenylalanine or tryptophan. The D gene is left open where the match is weak. Some rows mark clone size as missing; the rest say once, few, many or name a class of expanded clone.

cdr3_nt: TGTGCCAGCTCCTCAGCCAGGGGTCCCTACGAGCAGTACTTC
cdr3_aa: CASSSARGPYEQYF
d_call: NA
clone_size: few
cdr3_length: 14
j_call: TRBJ2-7
v_call: TRBV7-9

cdr3_nt: TGTGCCTGGGGTGGGACTAGATACAATGAGCAGTTCTTC
cdr3_aa: CAWGGTRYNEQFF
d_call: TRBD2
clone_size: NA
cdr3_length: 13
j_call: TRBJ2-1
v_call: TRBV30

cdr3_nt: TGCGCCAGCAGCCAAGATCGAGGGACAGGGGCCAATCAGCCCCAGCATTTT
cdr3_aa: CASSQDRGTGANQPQHF
d_call: TRBD1
clone_size: many
cdr3_length: 17
j_call: TRBJ1-5
v_call: TRBV4-3

cdr3_nt: TGCGCCAGCAGCCAAGGCCGGTTCTCCTACAATGAGCAGTTCTTC
cdr3_aa: CASSQGRFSYNEQFF
d_call: NA
clone_size: few
cdr3_length: 15
j_call: TRBJ2-1
v_call: TRBV4-3

cdr3_nt: TGTGCCAGCAGTTACTCCTCGAGGACGGGAGGGCCGGAGACCCAGTACTTC
cdr3_aa: CASSYSSRTGGPETQYF
d_call: TRBD2
clone_size: many
cdr3_length: 17
j_call: TRBJ2-5
v_call: TRBV6-2/TRBV6-3

cdr3_nt: TGTGCCAGCCATCCACGGACTAGCGGGAGGGTAATTAGCACAGATACGCAGTATTTT
cdr3_aa: CASHPRTSGRVISTDTQYF
d_call: TRBD2
clone_size: few
cdr3_length: 19
j_call: TRBJ2-3
v_call: TRBV2

cdr3_nt: TGTGCCAGCCGCTACCAAGGCGGATGGTGGACCCAGTACTTC
cdr3_aa: CASRYQGGWWTQYF
d_call: NA
clone_size: many
cdr3_length: 14
j_call: TRBJ2-5
v_call: TRBV6-2/TRBV6-3

cdr3_nt: TGTGCCAGCTGGCCTAGTATGATCGGTGAGCAGTTCTTC
cdr3_aa: CASWPSMIGEQFF
d_call: NA
clone_size: few
cdr3_length: 13
j_call: TRBJ2-1
v_call: TRBV6-5

cdr3_nt: TGTGCCAGCAGCCCTAGCGGGGAAAACACCGGGGAGCTGTTTTTT
cdr3_aa: CASSPSGENTGELFF
d_call: TRBD2
clone_size: NA
cdr3_length: 15
j_call: TRBJ2-2
v_call: TRBV11-2

cdr3_nt: TGTGCCACCGTGGAAGGGGCCGGTCAAGAGACCCAGTACTTC
cdr3_aa: CATVEGAGQETQYF
d_call: NA
clone_size: few
cdr3_length: 14
j_call: TRBJ2-5
v_call: TRBV24-1

cdr3_nt: TGTGCCAGCAGTTTAGTGGGGGCGGGGTTCGACGAGCAGTACTTC
cdr3_aa: CASSLVGAGFDEQYF
d_call: NA
clone_size: few
cdr3_length: 15
j_call: TRBJ2-7
v_call: TRBV27

cdr3_nt: TGTGCCAGTAGTATAGGCCAGGGGCCTCTTCAGCCCCAGCATTTT
cdr3_aa: CASSIGQGPLQPQHF
d_call: NA
clone_size: NA
cdr3_length: 15
j_call: TRBJ1-5
v_call: TRBV19

cdr3_nt: TGTGCCAGTAGTATAGACCTTGGGGTCGCCGCCTCTGGGGCCAACGTCCTGACTTTC
cdr3_aa: CASSIDLGVAASGANVLTF
d_call: NA
clone_size: NA
cdr3_length: 19
j_call: TRBJ2-6
v_call: TRBV19

cdr3_nt: TGTGCCAGCAGCCAGCTAGCGGGAGGGCCCAGGTACGAGCAGTACTTC
cdr3_aa: CASSQLAGGPRYEQYF
d_call: TRBD2
clone_size: NA
cdr3_length: 16
j_call: TRBJ2-7
v_call: TRBV4-2

cdr3_nt: TGCAGCGTCTTGGACAGCTACGAGCAGTACTTC
cdr3_aa: CSVLDSYEQYF
d_call: NA
clone_size: many
cdr3_length: 11
j_call: TRBJ2-7
v_call: TRBV29-1

cdr3_nt: TGTGCCAGCTCACCACGGGACGGACAGCCCTACGAGCAGTACTTC
cdr3_aa: CASSPRDGQPYEQYF
d_call: NA
clone_size: few
cdr3_length: 15
j_call: TRBJ2-7
v_call: TRBV18

cdr3_nt: TGTGCCAGCAGCTTATGGGGCAGGGGGGGAGAGACCCAGTACTTC
cdr3_aa: CASSLWGRGGETQYF
d_call: NA
clone_size: NA
cdr3_length: 15
j_call: TRBJ2-5
v_call: TRBV11-2

cdr3_nt: TGTGCCAGCAGCCCATATGGGGATACGCAGTATTTT
cdr3_aa: CASSPYGDTQYF
d_call: NA
clone_size: many
cdr3_length: 12
j_call: TRBJ2-3
v_call: TRBV7-2

cdr3_nt: TGCAGCGTTGGGGGGGACCAGGGGTACGAGCAGTACTTC
cdr3_aa: CSVGGDQGYEQYF
d_call: NA
clone_size: many
cdr3_length: 13
j_call: TRBJ2-7
v_call: TRBV29-1

cdr3_nt: TGTGCCAGCAGTTTTGTAGGGGGCCTCGGGGAGACCCAGTACTTC
cdr3_aa: CASSFVGGLGETQYF
d_call: TRBD1
clone_size: NA
cdr3_length: 15
j_call: TRBJ2-5
v_call: TRBV12-3/TRBV12-4

cdr3_nt: TGTGCCAGCAGCTTAGGCCTACAGGGGGCGCGTCAGCCCCAGCATTTT
cdr3_aa: CASSLGLQGARQPQHF
d_call: TRBD1
clone_size: few
cdr3_length: 16
j_call: TRBJ1-5
v_call: TRBV13

cdr3_nt: TGTGCTAGTGGTCCAGCCGGACAGGGGGGTGGCAATCAGCCCCAGCATTTT
cdr3_aa: CASGPAGQGGGNQPQHF
d_call: TRBD1
clone_size: few
cdr3_length: 17
j_call: TRBJ1-5
v_call: TRBV12-5

cdr3_nt: TGTGCCAGCAGTTTAGGGGGACCGACATATCAGCCCCAGCATTTT
cdr3_aa: CASSLGGPTYQPQHF
d_call: NA
clone_size: many
cdr3_length: 15
j_call: TRBJ1-5
v_call: TRBV12-3/TRBV12-4

cdr3_nt: TGTGCCAGCAGCTTAATGGAGGTCCAGGGCTACACCTTC
cdr3_aa: CASSLMEVQGYTF
d_call: NA
clone_size: many
cdr3_length: 13
j_call: TRBJ1-2
v_call: TRBV7-9

cdr3_nt: TGCGCCAGCAGCCCTGAGAGGACTAATGAAAAACTGTTTTTT
cdr3_aa: CASSPERTNEKLFF
d_call: NA
clone_size: many
cdr3_length: 14
j_call: TRBJ1-4
v_call: TRBV4-3

cdr3_nt: TGTGCCAGCAGCCAAGCCTTTGTAGCGGGCTTGGAGGACAATGAGCAGTTCTTC
cdr3_aa: CASSQAFVAGLEDNEQFF
d_call: TRBD2
clone_size: few
cdr3_length: 18
j_call: TRBJ2-1
v_call: TRBV14

cdr3_nt: TGCAGTGCTAGAGAGGACAGGGGCTCCTACGAGCAGTACTTC
cdr3_aa: CSAREDRGSYEQYF
d_call: TRBD1
clone_size: few
cdr3_length: 14
j_call: TRBJ2-7
v_call: TRBV20-1

cdr3_nt: TGTGCCATACGCGGGACAGGGGAAGAGGCCCAGTACTTC
cdr3_aa: CAIRGTGEEAQYF
d_call: TRBD1
clone_size: NA
cdr3_length: 13
j_call: TRBJ2-5
v_call: TRBV19

cdr3_nt: TGTGCCACCAGCAGACCTCCCCCCGCCCACAGTCACAATGAGCAGTTCTTC
cdr3_aa: CATSRPPPAHSHNEQFF
d_call: NA
clone_size: NA
cdr3_length: 17
j_call: TRBJ2-1
v_call: TRBV15

cdr3_nt: TGTGCCTGGAGTGTCTGGCTCGGCAGCGAGCAGTACTTC
cdr3_aa: CAWSVWLGSEQYF
d_call: NA
clone_size: many
cdr3_length: 13
j_call: TRBJ2-7
v_call: TRBV30